This TCR beta chain was sequenced in a study of immune evolution from preneoplasia to lung adenocarcinoma. This CDR3 has 13 residues. Measured with immunoSEQ multiplex PCR; TCRdb has only the in-frame clones, and not every one. The profile shows over 4,500 clones, around 78% of them singletons. This clonotype was obtained from a person aged 60-79 years with lung adenocarcinoma. Material: FFPE minimally invasive lung adenocarcinoma tissue. This chain links TRBV21-1 with TRBJ1-1. TRBV21-1 is a pseudogene. The CDR3, as DNA: TGTGCCAGCAGCAAAGGCCCGAACACTGAAGCTTTCTTT. Translating gives CASSKGPNTEAFF.